Below, 9 T cell receptor beta chains from the same sample are listed, as sequenced in a study of beta chain features in type 1 diabetes. Isolated RNA was reverse transcribed in full, so expressed TCRB transcripts were sequenced. This table comes from immunoSEQ multiplex PCR, and its TCRdb copy is limited to in-frame clones, with some not included. The sample lists around 400,000 clones; about 16% were seen once. The sequencing input was naive CD4+ T cells from blood. These TCRs come from a woman between 18 and 29 years old in good health.

V and J are TRBV5-1 and TRBJ2-1, with a possible D match to TRBD1 (5 bases). The CDR3 extends over 16 amino acids. Trimming shortened V by 2 bases and J by 3 bases, and 15 bases separated the two germline ends. The germline V gene has CDR1 SGHRS and CDR2 YFSETQ. In DNA form, the CDR3 reads TGCGCCAGCAGCTTCAAGACAGCCAGCGACTACAATGAGCAGTTCTTC. It yields the protein CASSFKTASDYNEQFF.

This clone was picked up a small number of times. The chain combines TRBV5-4 with TRBJ2-2; the D is unclear. Trimming took 6 bases from V and 1 from J, leaving 7 bases between them. Germline CDR1 is SGHNT and CDR2 is YYREEE (reference sequence). This CDR3 has 13 amino acids. CDR3 amino acids: CASIQRNTGELFF. The CDR3 DNA reads as TGTGCCAGCATTCAGCGGAACACCGGGGAGCTGTTTTTT.

The chain has TRBV27 and TRBJ2-7, with 12 bases matching TRBD2. The CDR3 is 12 amino acids. Germline CDR1 and CDR2: MNHEY and SMNVEV (reference sequence). Trimming at V came to 10 bases and at J to 4 bases, leaving 2 bases not matched to a gene. The CDR3 DNA is TGTGCCACCGGACTAGCGGGATACGAGCAGTACTTC. Its protein is CATGLAGYEQYF.

This clone came up a few times. The rearrangement joins TRBV2 to TRBJ2-5, with 9 bases fitting TRBD1. This CDR3 contains 14 residues. The V segment lost 6 bases and the J segment 5 bases; nucleotides outside the gene matches: 7. CDR1 is SNHLY and CDR2 is FYNNEI in the germline V gene. The CDR3 sequence is CASRDRTGVETQYF. For the CDR3, the DNA is TGTGCCAGCAGAGACAGGACAGGGGTGGAGACCCAGTACTTC.

In regard to this clone: Different DNA sequences within this sample yield the same CDR3. The V gene is TRBV9, the J gene TRBJ2-5, with 16 bases lining up with TRBD2. Germline CDR1 and CDR2: SGDLS and YYNGEE. V was clipped by 2 bases and J by 5 bases; unmatched bases: 0. This CDR3 contains 15 residues. The CDR3 bases are TGTGCCAGCAGCGTGGGACTAGCGGGGGGGGAGACCCAGTACTTC. Its protein is CASSVGLAGGETQYF. The entire variable domain, with the rest obtained from reference TRBV9 and TRBJ2-5, is as follows: DSGVTQTPKHLITATGQRVTLRCSPRSGDLSVYWYQQSLDQGLQFLIQYYNGEERAKGNILERFSAQQFPDLHSELNLSSLELGDSALYFCASSVGLAGGETQYFGPGTRLLVL.

V gene TRBV30 combines with J gene TRBJ1-1; D remains unclear. V lost 3 bases, J lost 5 bases, and 7 bases lay in between. The CDR3 runs to 11 residues. The germline V gene encodes CDR1 GTSNPN and CDR2 SVGIG (reference sequence). The CDR3 sequence is CAWSSVTEAFF. CDR3 nucleotides: TGTGCCTGGAGCAGCGTGACTGAAGCTTTCTTT.

The chain recombines TRBV2 with TRBJ2-1; 8 nucleotides match TRBD1. V shed 2 bases and J 2 bases; nucleotides not matched to a gene: 2. Germline V gene lookup returns CDR1 SNHLY and CDR2 FYNNEI. The CDR3 consists of 15 residues. CDR3 in DNA: TGTGCCAGCAGTGAAAAGGACAGGGCCTACAATGAGCAGTTCTTC. This codes for CASSEKDRAYNEQFF.

This chain links TRBV29-1 with TRBJ2-3; 11 bases agree with TRBD2. CDR3 length: 15 residues. CDR1 and CDR2 from the germline V gene are SQVTM and ANQGSEA. V dropped 6 bases and J dropped 1; count of bases not matched to a gene: 6. CDR3 amino acids: CSVNSGRARTDTQYF. CDR3 sequence (DNA): TGCAGCGTGAATAGCGGGAGGGCCCGCACAGATACGCAGTATTTT.

There are a few counts of this clone. The gene calls are TRBV5-4 and TRBJ2-6; D is perhaps TRBD1 (6 bases). The CDR3 extends over 16 amino acids. Trimming pared 4 bases from V and 4 bases from J, leaving 15 bases between. The germline gives CDR1 SGHNT, CDR2 YYREEE (reference sequence). For the CDR3, the DNA is TGTGCCAGCAGCGTTGCATCCGGGACAGGGGCCAACGTCCTGACTTTC. Encoded protein: CASSVASGTGANVLTF.